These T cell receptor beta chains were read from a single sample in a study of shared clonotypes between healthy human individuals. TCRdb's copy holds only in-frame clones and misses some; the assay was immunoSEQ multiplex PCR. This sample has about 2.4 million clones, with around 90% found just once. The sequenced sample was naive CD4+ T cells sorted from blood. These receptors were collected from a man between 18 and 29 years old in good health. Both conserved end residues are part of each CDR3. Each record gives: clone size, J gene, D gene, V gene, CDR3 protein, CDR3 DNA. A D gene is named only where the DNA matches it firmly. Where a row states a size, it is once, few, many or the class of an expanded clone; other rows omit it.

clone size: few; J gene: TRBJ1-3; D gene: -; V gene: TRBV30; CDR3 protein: CAWTTGNTIYF; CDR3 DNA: TGTGCCTGGACTACTGGAAACACCATATATTTT
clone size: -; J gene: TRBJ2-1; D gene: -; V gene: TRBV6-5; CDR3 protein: CASSTTSFSYNEQFF; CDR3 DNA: TGTGCCAGCAGTACGACTAGTTTCTCCTACAATGAGCAGTTCTTC
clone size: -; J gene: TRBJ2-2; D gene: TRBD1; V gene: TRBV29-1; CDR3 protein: CSVGDRDRNTGELFF; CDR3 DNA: TGCAGCGTTGGCGACCGGGACAGGAACACCGGGGAGCTGTTTTTT
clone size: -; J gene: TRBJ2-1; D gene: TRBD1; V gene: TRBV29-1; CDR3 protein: CSVAPGTGVYNEQFF; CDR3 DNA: TGCAGCGTTGCACCCGGGACAGGGGTTTACAATGAGCAGTTCTTC
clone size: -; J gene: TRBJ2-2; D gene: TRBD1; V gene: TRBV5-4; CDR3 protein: CASSFRDRGSGELFF; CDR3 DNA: TGTGCCAGCAGCTTTCGGGACAGGGGTTCCGGGGAGCTGTTTTTT
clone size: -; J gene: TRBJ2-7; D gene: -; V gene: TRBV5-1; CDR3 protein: CASSLDRANFYEQYF; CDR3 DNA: TGCGCCAGCAGCTTGGACAGGGCTAACTTCTACGAGCAGTACTTC
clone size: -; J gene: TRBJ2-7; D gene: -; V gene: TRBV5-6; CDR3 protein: CASSHSTGPYEQYF; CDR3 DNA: TGTGCCAGCAGCCACTCGACAGGCCCCTACGAGCAGTACTTC
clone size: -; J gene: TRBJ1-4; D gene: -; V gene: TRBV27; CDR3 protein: CASSDPGEKLFF; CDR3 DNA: TGTGCCAGCAGCGACCCGGGTGAAAAACTGTTTTTT
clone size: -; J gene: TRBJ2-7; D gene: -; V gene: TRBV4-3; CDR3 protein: CASSQAPGPFYEQYF; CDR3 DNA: TGCGCCAGCAGCCAAGCGCCGGGACCTTTCTACGAGCAGTACTTC
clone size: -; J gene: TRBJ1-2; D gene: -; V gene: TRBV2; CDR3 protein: CASSEGNGGGYTF; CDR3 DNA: TGTGCCAGCAGTGAGGGAAACGGAGGTGGCTACACCTTC
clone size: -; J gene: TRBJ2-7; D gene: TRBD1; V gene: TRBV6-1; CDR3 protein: CASREDRVPYEQYF; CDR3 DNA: TGTGCCAGCAGAGAGGACAGGGTCCCCTACGAGCAGTACTTC
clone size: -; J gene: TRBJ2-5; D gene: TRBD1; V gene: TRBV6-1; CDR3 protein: CASSGDRGGKETQYF; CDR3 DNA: TGTGCCAGCAGTGGGGACAGGGGGGGAAAAGAGACCCAGTACTTC
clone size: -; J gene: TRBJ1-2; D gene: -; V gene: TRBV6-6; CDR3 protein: CASSYSQGPNYGYTF; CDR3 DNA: TGTGCCAGCAGTTACTCGCAGGGCCCCAACTATGGCTACACCTTC
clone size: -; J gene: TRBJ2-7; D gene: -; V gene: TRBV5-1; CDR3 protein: CASSLGESPSNEQYF; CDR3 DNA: TGCGCCAGCAGCTTGGGGGAGAGCCCATCGAACGAGCAGTACTTC
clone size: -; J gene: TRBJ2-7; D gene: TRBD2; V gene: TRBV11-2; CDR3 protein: CASRSSGRAGNEQYF; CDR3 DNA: TGTGCCAGCAGATCTAGCGGGAGGGCCGGGAACGAGCAGTACTTC
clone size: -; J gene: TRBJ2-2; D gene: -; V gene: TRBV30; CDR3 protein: CAWGPSKGTGRTGELFF; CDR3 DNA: TGTGCCTGGGGTCCTTCGAAGGGAACGGGTCGAACCGGGGAGCTGTTTTTT
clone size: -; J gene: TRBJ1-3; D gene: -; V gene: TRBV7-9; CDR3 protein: CASSLTESGNTIYF; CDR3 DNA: TGTGCCAGCAGCCTGACAGAGTCTGGAAACACCATATATTTT
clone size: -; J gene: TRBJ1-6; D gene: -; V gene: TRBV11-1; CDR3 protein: CASSFERGRSPLHF; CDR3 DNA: TGTGCCAGCAGCTTTGAAAGGGGTCGGTCACCCCTCCACTTT
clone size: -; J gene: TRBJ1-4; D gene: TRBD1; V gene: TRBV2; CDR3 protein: CASSEGGTVNEKLFF; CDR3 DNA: TGTGCCAGCAGTGAAGGCGGGACAGTTAATGAAAAACTGTTTTTT
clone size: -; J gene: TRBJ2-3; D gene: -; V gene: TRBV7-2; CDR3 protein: CASSYGQDTQYF; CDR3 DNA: TGTGCCAGCAGCTACGGACAAGATACGCAGTATTTT
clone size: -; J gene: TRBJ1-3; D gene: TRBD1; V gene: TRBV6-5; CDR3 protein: CASKAGGRNTIYF; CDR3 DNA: TGTGCCAGCAAAGCAGGGGGCCGAAACACCATATATTTT
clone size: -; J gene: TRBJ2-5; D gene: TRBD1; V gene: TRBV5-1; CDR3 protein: CASSPDRARGETQYF; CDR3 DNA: TGCGCCAGCAGCCCGGACAGGGCGAGGGGGGAGACCCAGTACTTC
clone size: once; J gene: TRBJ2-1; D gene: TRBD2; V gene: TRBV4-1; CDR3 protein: CASSQVGTSHSGEQFF; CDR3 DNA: TGCGCCAGCAGCCAAGTGGGGACTAGCCACTCGGGTGAGCAGTTCTTC
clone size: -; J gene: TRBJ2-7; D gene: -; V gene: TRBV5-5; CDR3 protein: CASSLDRVDEQYF; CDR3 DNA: TGTGCCAGCAGCTTGGACAGGGTAGACGAGCAGTACTTC
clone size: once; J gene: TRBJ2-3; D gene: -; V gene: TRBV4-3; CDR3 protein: CASSQDFGGLTDTQYF; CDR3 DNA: TGCGCCAGCAGCCAAGATTTTGGCGGCCTCACAGATACGCAGTATTTT
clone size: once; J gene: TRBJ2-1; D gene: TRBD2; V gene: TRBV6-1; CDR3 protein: CASRVWTSGGPKQFF; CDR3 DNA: TGTGCCAGCAGAGTCTGGACTAGCGGGGGGCCGAAGCAGTTCTTC
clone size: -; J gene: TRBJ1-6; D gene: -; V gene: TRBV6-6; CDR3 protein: CAIGLYNSPLHF; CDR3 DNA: TGTGCCATTGGATTGTATAATTCACCCCTCCACTTT
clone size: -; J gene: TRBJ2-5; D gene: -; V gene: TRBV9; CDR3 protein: CASSVGSSGTETQYF; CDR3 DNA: TGTGCCAGCAGCGTAGGGTCCTCGGGGACAGAGACCCAGTACTTC
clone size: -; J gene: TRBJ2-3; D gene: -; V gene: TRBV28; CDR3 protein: CASRSPNRAGTDTQYF; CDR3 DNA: TGTGCCAGCAGATCTCCCAATAGGGCGGGCACAGATACGCAGTATTTT
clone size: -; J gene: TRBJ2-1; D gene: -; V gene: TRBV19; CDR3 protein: CASSIRGSYNEQFF; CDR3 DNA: TGTGCCAGTAGTATACGGGGCTCCTACAATGAGCAGTTCTTC
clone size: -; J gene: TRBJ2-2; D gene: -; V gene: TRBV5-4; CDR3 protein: CASSPEGRATTGELFF; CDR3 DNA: TGTGCCAGCAGCCCGGAGGGCAGGGCGACCACCGGGGAGCTGTTTTTT
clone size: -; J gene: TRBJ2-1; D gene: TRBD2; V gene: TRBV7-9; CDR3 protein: CASSFGTSGPSSYNEQFF; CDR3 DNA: TGTGCCAGCAGCTTCGGGACTAGCGGACCTAGCTCCTACAATGAGCAGTTCTTC
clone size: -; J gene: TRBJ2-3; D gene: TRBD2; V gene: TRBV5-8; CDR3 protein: CASSWTSGGATDTQYF; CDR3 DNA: TGTGCCAGCAGCTGGACTAGCGGGGGGGCCACAGATACGCAGTATTTT
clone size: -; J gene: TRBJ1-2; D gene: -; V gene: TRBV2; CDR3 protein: CASSAESGNGYTF; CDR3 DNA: TGTGCCAGCAGTGCTGAGTCAGGGAATGGCTACACCTTC
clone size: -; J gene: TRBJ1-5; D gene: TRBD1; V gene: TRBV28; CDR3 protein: CASSRPGTGNQPQHF; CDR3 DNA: TGTGCCAGCTCGCGACCCGGGACAGGGAATCAGCCCCAGCATTTT
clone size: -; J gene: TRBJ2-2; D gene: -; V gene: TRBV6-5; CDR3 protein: CASSSGQRGIGELFF; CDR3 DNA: TGTGCCAGCAGTTCCGGGCAGAGAGGGATCGGGGAGCTGTTTTTT
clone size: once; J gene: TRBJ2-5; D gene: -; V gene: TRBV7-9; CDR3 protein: CASSPSGVKETQYF; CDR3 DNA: TGTGCCAGCAGCCCCTCCGGGGTGAAAGAGACCCAGTACTTC
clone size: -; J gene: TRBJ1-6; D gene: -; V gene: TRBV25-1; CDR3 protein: CASSLGQGSSPLHF; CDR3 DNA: TGTGCCAGCAGTCTCGGGCAGGGGAGCTCACCCCTCCACTTT
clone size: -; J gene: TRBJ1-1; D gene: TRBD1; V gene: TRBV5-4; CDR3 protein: CASSFPQGENTEAFF; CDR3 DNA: TGTGCCAGCAGCTTCCCACAGGGGGAGAACACTGAAGCTTTCTTT
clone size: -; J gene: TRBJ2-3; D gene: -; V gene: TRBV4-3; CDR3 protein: CASSQGTGSDTQYF; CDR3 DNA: TGCGCCAGCAGCCAGGGAACAGGGTCAGATACGCAGTATTTT
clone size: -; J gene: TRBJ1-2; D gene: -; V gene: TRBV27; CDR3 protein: CASSLSRVDGYTF; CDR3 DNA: TGTGCCAGCAGTTTATCCCGCGTGGATGGCTACACCTTC
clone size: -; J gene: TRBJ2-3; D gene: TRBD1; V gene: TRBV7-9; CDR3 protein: CASSWGQGAADTQYF; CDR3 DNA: TGTGCCAGCAGTTGGGGACAGGGGGCCGCAGATACGCAGTATTTT
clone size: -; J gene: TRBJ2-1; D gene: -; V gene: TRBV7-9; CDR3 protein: CASSLARSYNEQFF; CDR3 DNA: TGTGCCAGCAGCTTAGCTAGGTCCTACAATGAGCAGTTCTTC
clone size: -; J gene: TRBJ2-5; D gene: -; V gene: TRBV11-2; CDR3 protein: CASSLESARQETQYF; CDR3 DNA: TGTGCCAGCAGCTTAGAGTCCGCTAGACAAGAGACCCAGTACTTC
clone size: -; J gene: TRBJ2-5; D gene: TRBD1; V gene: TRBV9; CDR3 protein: CASSVVGTGGVETQYF; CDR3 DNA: TGTGCCAGCAGCGTAGTCGGGACAGGGGGCGTGGAGACCCAGTACTTC
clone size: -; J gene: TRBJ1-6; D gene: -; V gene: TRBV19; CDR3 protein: CASSIDLGIDSPLHF; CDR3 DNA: TGTGCCAGTAGTATAGATCTGGGTATTGATTCACCCCTCCACTTT
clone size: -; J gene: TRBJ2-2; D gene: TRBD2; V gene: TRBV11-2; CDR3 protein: CASSLRGWGGGVPGELFF; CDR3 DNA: TGTGCCAGCAGCCTCCGGGGATGGGGCGGGGGTGTCCCCGGGGAGCTGTTTTTT
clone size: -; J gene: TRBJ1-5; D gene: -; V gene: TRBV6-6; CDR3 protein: CASSYGYNQPQHF; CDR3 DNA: TGTGCCAGCAGTTACGGTTACAATCAGCCCCAGCATTTT
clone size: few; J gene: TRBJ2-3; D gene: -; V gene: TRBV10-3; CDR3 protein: CAISGSTDTQYF; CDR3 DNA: TGTGCCATCAGTGGGAGCACAGATACGCAGTATTTT
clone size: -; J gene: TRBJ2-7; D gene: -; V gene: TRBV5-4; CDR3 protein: CASSSGEYEQYF; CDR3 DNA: TGTGCCAGCAGCTCAGGGGAATACGAGCAGTACTTC
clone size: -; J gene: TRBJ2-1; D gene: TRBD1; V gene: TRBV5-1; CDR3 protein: CASSSVGGQGNEQFF; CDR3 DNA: TGCGCCAGCAGTTCTGTGGGGGGACAGGGCAATGAGCAGTTCTTC
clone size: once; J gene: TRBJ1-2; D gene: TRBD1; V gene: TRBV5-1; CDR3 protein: CASSTTGLYGYTF; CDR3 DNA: TGCGCCAGCAGCACGACAGGGCTCTATGGCTACACCTTC
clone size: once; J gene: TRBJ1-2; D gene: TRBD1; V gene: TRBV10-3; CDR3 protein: CAISEEGARDNYGYTF; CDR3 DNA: TGTGCCATCAGTGAAGAGGGGGCGCGGGATAACTATGGCTACACCTTC